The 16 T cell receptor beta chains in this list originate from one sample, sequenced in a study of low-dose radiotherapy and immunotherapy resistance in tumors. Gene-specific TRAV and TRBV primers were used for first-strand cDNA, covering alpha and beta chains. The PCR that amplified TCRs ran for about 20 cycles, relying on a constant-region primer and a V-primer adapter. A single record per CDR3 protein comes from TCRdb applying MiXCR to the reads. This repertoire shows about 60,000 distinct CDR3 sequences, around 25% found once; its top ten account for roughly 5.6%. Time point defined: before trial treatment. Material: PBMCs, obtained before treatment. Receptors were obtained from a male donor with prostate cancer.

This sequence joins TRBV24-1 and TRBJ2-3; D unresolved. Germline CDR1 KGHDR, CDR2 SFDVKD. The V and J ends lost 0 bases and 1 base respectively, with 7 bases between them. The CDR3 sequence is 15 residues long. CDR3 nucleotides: TGTGCCACCAGTGATTTGGGACGAGGCACAGATACGCAGTATTTT. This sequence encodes CATSDLGRGTDTQYF.

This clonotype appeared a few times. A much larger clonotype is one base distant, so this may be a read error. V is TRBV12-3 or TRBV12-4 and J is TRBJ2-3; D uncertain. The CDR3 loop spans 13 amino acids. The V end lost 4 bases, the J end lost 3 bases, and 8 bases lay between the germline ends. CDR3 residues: CASSSRETDTQYF. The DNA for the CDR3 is TGTGCCAGCAGTTCGCGTGAGACAGATACGCAGTATTTT.

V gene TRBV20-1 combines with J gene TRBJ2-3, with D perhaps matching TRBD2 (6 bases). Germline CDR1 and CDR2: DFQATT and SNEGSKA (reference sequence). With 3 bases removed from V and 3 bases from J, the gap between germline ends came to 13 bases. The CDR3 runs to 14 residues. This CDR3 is CSARGDFITDTQYF. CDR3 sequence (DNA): TGCAGTGCTAGGGGGGACTTTATAACAGATACGCAGTATTTT.

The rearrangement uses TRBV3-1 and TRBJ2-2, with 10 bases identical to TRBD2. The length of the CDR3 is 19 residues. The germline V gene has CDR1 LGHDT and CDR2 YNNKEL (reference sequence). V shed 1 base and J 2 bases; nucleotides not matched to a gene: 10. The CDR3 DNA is TGTGCCAGCAGCCAAGTGCGGCTAGCGGGAGTACCCAACACCGGGGAGCTGTTTTTT. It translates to CASSQVRLAGVPNTGELFF.

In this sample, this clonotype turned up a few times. The CDR3 DNA is TGTGCCAGCAGGATAACTGCGGGTTCTGGAAACACCATATATTTT. This codes for CASRITAGSGNTIYF. This chain uses TRBV12-3 or TRBV12-4 with TRBJ1-3; D not certain. The length of the CDR3 is 15 residues. Trimming pared 6 bases from V and 1 base from J, leaving 13 bases between.

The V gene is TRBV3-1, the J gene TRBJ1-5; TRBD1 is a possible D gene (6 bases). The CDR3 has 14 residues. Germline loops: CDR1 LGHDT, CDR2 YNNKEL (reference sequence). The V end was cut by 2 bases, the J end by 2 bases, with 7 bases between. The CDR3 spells CASSQNRGNQPQHF. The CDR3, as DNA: TGTGCCAGCAGCCAAAACAGGGGCAATCAGCCCCAGCATTTT.

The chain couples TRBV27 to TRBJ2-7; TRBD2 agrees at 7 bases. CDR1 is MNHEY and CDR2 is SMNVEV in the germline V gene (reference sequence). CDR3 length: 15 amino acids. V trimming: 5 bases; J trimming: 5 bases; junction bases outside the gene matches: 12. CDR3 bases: TGTGCCAGCAGTCCCCCCCAGGGAGGGGTCCACGAGCAGTACTTC. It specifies CASSPPQGGVHEQYF.

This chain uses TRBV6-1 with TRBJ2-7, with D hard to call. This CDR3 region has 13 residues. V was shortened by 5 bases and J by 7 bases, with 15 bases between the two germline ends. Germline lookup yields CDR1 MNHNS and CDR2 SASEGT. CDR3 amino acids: CASSPPKGGEQYF. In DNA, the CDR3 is TGTGCCAGCAGTCCCCCGAAGGGTGGGGAGCAGTACTTC.

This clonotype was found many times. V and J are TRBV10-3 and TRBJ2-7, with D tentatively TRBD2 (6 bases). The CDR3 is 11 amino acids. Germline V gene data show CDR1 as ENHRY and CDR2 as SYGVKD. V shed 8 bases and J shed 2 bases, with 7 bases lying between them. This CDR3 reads CAIRTTYEQYF. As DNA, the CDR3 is TGTGCCATCCGGACTACCTACGAGCAGTACTTC.

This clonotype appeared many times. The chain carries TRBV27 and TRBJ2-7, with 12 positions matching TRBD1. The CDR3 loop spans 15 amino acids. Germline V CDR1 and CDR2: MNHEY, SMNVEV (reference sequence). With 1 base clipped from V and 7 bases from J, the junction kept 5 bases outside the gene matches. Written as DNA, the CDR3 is TGTGCCAGCAGTTTATTGGGACAGGGGGCTCAAGAGCAGTACTTC. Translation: CASSLLGQGAQEQYF.

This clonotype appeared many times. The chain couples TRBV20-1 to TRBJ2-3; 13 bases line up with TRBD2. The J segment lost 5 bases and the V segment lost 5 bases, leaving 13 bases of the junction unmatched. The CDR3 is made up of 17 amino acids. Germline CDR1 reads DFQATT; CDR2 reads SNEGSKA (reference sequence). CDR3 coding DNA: TGCAGTGCTTTGAAAATAGGACTAGCGGGAGTTCTAGATACGCAGTATTTT. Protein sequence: CSALKIGLAGVLDTQYF.

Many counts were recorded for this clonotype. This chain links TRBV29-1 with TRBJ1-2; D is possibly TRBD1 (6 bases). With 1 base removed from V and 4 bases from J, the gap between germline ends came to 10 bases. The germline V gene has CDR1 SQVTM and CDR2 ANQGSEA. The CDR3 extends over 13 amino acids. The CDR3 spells CSVEAGAGYGYTF. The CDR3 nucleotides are TGCAGCGTTGAAGCAGGGGCAGGCTATGGCTACACCTTC.

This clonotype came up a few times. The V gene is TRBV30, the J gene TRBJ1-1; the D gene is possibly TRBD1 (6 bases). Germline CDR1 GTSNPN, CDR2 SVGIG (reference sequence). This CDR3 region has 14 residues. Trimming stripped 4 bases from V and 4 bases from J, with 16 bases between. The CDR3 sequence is CAWIGGGRGTEAFF. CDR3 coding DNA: TGTGCCTGGATCGGGGGGGGGCGCGGCACTGAAGCTTTCTTT.

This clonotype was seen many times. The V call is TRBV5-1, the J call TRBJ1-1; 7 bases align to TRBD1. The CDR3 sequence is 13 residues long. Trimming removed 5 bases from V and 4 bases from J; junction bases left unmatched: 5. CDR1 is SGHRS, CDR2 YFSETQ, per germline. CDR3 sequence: CASRYDRATEAFF. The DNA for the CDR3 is TGCGCCAGCAGATACGACAGGGCCACTGAAGCTTTCTTT.

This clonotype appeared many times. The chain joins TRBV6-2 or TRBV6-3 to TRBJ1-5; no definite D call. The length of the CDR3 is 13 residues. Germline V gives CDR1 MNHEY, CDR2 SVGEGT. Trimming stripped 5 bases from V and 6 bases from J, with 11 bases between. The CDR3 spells CASSETIGQPQHF. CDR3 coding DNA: TGTGCCAGCAGTGAAACTATCGGTCAGCCCCAGCATTTT.

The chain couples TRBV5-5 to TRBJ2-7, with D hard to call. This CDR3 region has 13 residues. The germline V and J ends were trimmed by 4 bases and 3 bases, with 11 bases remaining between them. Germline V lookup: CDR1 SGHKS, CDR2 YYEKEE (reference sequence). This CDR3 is CASSPHGNYEQYF. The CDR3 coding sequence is TGTGCCAGCAGCCCACACGGAAACTACGAGCAGTACTTC.